A selection of T cell receptor beta chains follows, all from one sample in a study of a mutant IDH1 vaccine in newly diagnosed glioma. Their specific antigens are unknown. Measured with immunoSEQ multiplex PCR; TCRdb has only the in-frame clones, and not every one. Of roughly 40,000 clones listed, less than 95% are singletons. The sample was PBMCs, taken from a glioma patient whose treatment included an IDH1 peptide vaccine. The source is a man in his fifties or sixties with glioma. The CDR3 runs from the conserved cysteine through the conserved F or W. D genes are given only for firm matches. Only some rows state a clone size, as once, few, many or a class for expanded clones.

>TRBD2|.|TRBJ2-1|TRBV29-1
TGCAGCGTATCACCTGGGACTAGCGACAATGAGCAGTTCTTC
CSVSPGTSDNEQFF
>.|.|TRBJ2-1|TRBV6-5
TGTGCCAGCAGCCGGAGACAGGTTGGACACAATGAGCAGTTCTTC
CASSRRQVGHNEQFF
>TRBD1|.|TRBJ2-5|TRBV6-1
TGTGCCAGCAGTGGGACAGGGGGACCCAAGGAGGGAGAGACCCAGTACTTC
CASSGTGGPKEGETQYF
>.|.|TRBJ2-7|TRBV6-5
TGTGCCAGCCGGATGACAGCGGTCGGTTCCAAGTACTTC
CASRMTAVGSKYF
>.|.|TRBJ2-7|TRBV28
TGTGCCAGCAGACCTCAGGGGCGGCCCTCCTACGAGCAGTACTTC
CASRPQGRPSYEQYF
>.|once|TRBJ1-6|TRBV5-6
TGTGCCAGCAGCTTGGGGGCTCAGGGCAATTCACCCCTCCACTTT
CASSLGAQGNSPLHF
>.|.|TRBJ1-5|TRBV27
TGTGCCAGCAGAAGACAGGCGAACTCCAATCAGCCCCAGCATTTT
CASRRQANSNQPQHF
>.|.|TRBJ1-2|TRBV6-6
TGTGCCAGCAGAACCCCGGGAGGCTATGGCTACACCTTC
CASRTPGGYGYTF
>TRBD1|.|TRBJ1-5|TRBV4-1
TGCGCCAGCAGCCCCCGGGACAGCCGTGATCAGCCCCAGCATTTT
CASSPRDSRDQPQHF
>.|.|TRBJ2-1|TRBV9
TGTGCCAGCAGCGTAGATCCTAGTAACACGGGTGAGCAGTTCTTC
CASSVDPSNTGEQFF
>.|.|TRBJ1-1|TRBV6-1
TGTGCCAGCAGTGAGGGGGGTATTGCCACTGAAGCTTTCTTT
CASSEGGIATEAFF
>TRBD1|.|TRBJ1-5|TRBV28
TGTGCCAGCAGCGCCCAGGGGGCCTATCAGCCCCAGCATTTT
CASSAQGAYQPQHF
>.|.|TRBJ1-2|TRBV30
TGTGCTCAGGCCGGGGGAGGGTATGGCTACACCTTC
CAQAGGGYGYTF
>TRBD1|once|TRBJ2-7|TRBV29-1
TGCAGCGTTTCGGGACAGGGGAGCTCCTACGAGCAGTACTTC
CSVSGQGSSYEQYF
>.|.|TRBJ2-3|TRBV27
TGTGCCAGCAGTTTCGCCAGCGGGCGTCCAGATACGCAGTATTTT
CASSFASGRPDTQYF
>TRBD1|.|TRBJ2-3|TRBV14
TGTGCCAGCAGCCAGCCGGGGACAGCATACACAGATACGCAGTATTTT
CASSQPGTAYTDTQYF
>.|few|TRBJ2-1|TRBV7-6
TGTGCCAGCAGCTTAAGAGGGGGGAGGGGTGATGAGCAGTTCTTC
CASSLRGGRGDEQFF
>.|.|TRBJ1-2|TRBV15
TGTGCCACCAGCAGATCCGGGACTGTCAGCTCCTATGGCTACACCTTC
CATSRSGTVSSYGYTF
>.|.|TRBJ2-7|TRBV30
TGTGCCTGGAGTGTATCGGCGACCTACGAGCAGTACTTC
CAWSVSATYEQYF
>TRBD2|.|TRBJ2-3|TRBV9
TGTGCCAGTGCTAGCGGGGGGCTTTCAGCGGGTACGCAGTATTTT
CASASGGLSAGTQYF
>.|.|TRBJ2-7|TRBV7-9
TGTGCCAGCAGCCGAATGGACTACGAGCAGTACTTC
CASSRMDYEQYF
>.|.|TRBJ2-5|TRBV2
TGTGCCAGCAGTGTAATGGGGTCCAAGAAGACCCAGTACTTC
CASSVMGSKKTQYF
>TRBD1|.|TRBJ2-2|TRBV6-6
TGTGCCAGCAGTTATTCCTGGACAGGGGTGGGCGGGGAGCTGTTTTTT
CASSYSWTGVGGELFF
>.|once|TRBJ1-3|TRBV7-9
TGTGCCAGCAGCTTAGGGGGGACCTCTGGAAACACCATATATTTT
CASSLGGTSGNTIYF
>.|.|TRBJ2-7|TRBV30
TGTGCCTGGGGGACTTCAACCTTCTACGAGCAGTACTTC
CAWGTSTFYEQYF
>.|once|TRBJ1-2|TRBV7-9
TGTGCCAGCAGCTTAGGGTTCGTGGAGGAACACTATGGCTACACCTTC
CASSLGFVEEHYGYTF
>.|.|TRBJ2-1|TRBV30
TGTGCCTGGATGGGTTGGGGTCTAGGGAGAAGGGAACAGTTCTTC
CAWMGWGLGRREQFF
>.|.|TRBJ2-7|TRBV10-3
TGTGCCATCAGTGGGGGCTACGAGCAGTACTTC
CAISGGYEQYF
>.|.|TRBJ1-5|TRBV28
TGTGCCATAGGGGCTATATTAAATCAGCCCCAGCATTTT
CAIGAILNQPQHF
>TRBD1|.|TRBJ2-7|TRBV19
TGTGCCAGTAGTAGGGACAGGGGGGGGACCTACGAGCAGTACTTC
CASSRDRGGTYEQYF
>TRBD1|.|TRBJ1-1|TRBV5-1
TGCGCCAGCAGCGTAGAACAGGGGATCGGGTCCGCTTTCTTT
CASSVEQGIGSAFF
>.|.|TRBJ2-7|TRBV14
TGTGCCAGCAGCCAAGATGGTCCCTTAAGAGTCTACGAGCAGTACTTC
CASSQDGPLRVYEQYF
>.|.|TRBJ2-7|TRBV14
TGTGCCAGCAGCCAAGACCGAGTTCTAGCTGGGGAGCAGTACTTC
CASSQDRVLAGEQYF
>.|.|TRBJ2-7|TRBV5-5
TGTGCCAGCAGCTTTGCCAGTCTACTCTCCTACGAGCAGTACTTC
CASSFASLLSYEQYF
>.|once|TRBJ1-2|TRBV7-8
TGTGCCAGCAGCTTACGGAGGATAGACTATGGCTACACCTTC
CASSLRRIDYGYTF
>TRBD2|few|TRBJ2-4|TRBV10-3
TGTGCCATCTTGAGCGGGGGGCGCCCTCCCCTAGCCAAAAACATTCAGTACTTC
CAILSGGRPPLAKNIQYF
>TRBD1|.|TRBJ2-7|TRBV29-1
TGCAGCGTGCTTTCTCGGACAGGGGGCGAGCAGTACTTC
CSVLSRTGGEQYF
>.|once|TRBJ1-6|TRBV28
TGTGCCAGCAGTTTAGGGGGTAGTGGTTCACCCCTCCACTTT
CASSLGGSGSPLHF
>TRBD2|.|TRBJ2-3|TRBV6-6
TGTGCCAGCAGCCAGGACGGCGGGAGCTACACAGATACGCAGTATTTT
CASSQDGGSYTDTQYF
>TRBD1|.|TRBJ1-6|TRBV27
TGTGCCAGCACCGGCTGGGGACAGGGAGGTTCACCCCTCCACTTT
CASTGWGQGGSPLHF
>.|.|TRBJ1-2|TRBV6-1
TGTGCCAGCAGTGGGACTAACTATGGCTACACCTTC
CASSGTNYGYTF
>TRBD1|.|TRBJ1-2|TRBV10-2
TGCGCCAGCAGGGAGGCCTTTGGGACAGGGGGCCGTGGCTACACCTTC
CASREAFGTGGRGYTF
>.|.|TRBJ2-3|TRBV5-1
TGCGCCAGCAGGCCGGCCACAGATACGCAGTATTTT
CASRPATDTQYF
>.|.|TRBJ2-3|TRBV4-1
TGCGCCAGCAGCCAATACCAGGGTGGCACAGATACGCAGTATTTT
CASSQYQGGTDTQYF